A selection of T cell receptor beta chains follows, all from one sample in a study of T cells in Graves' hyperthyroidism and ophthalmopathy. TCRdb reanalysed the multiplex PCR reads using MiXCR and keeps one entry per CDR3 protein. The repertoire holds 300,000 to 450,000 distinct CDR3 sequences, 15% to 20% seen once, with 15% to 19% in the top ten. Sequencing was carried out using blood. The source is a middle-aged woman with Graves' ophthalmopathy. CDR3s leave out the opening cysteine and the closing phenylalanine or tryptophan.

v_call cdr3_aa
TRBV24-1 ATSDRTRHQPQH
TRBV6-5 ASSYGQISGYT
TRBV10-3 AISQGLLNTGELF
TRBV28 ASREGGINYEAF
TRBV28 ASSALPGGAGELF
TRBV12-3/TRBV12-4 ASSFARGNIGELF
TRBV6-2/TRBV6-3 ASSYPGQGGAETQY
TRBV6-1 ASSGARGQPQH
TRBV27 ASSESSGIEETQY
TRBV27 ASRRTGTGELF
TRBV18 ASSPISGSNYGYT
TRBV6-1 ASTTAGSGQPQH
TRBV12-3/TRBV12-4 ASSLVAGGYEQY
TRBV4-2 ASSPADSTAYEQY
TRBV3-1 ASSPRTRSTGELF
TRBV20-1 SGGLAELVETQY
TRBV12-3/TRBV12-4 ASSPPVGQGYGYT
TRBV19 ASSLGTGTSSYEQY
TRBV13 ASSLAWGTGAWQDYGYT
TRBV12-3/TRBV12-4 ASSAASNQPQH
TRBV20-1 SARMTRRGTQY
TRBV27 ASRDRGYRNYEQY
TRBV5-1 ASVLVTGDTQY
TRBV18 ASSPRGDGGNTEAF
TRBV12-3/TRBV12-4 ASRERIGTEAF
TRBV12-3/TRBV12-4 ASSETGGQETQY
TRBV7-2 ASSRGPGTTEAF
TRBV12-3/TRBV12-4 ASSLKSSYEQY
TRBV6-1 ASSEGPGRAEAF
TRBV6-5 ASLTPYRVNTEAF
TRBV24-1 ATSDLAGGGSETQY
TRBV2 ASSLSIPGTGELF
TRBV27 ASSPLQGMNTEAF
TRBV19 ASSSSPKSYEQY
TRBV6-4 ASSDGEPQGVLF
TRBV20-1 SATGQGGGAQPQH
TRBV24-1 ATSRRGQETQY
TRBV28 ASSPGEEYGYT
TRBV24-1 ATSRTANTGELF
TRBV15 ATSKGGTGELF
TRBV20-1 SVSPPRGGPNEQY
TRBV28 ASSSDRGSSGNTIS
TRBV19 ASRLLGRDGWEASRVGELF
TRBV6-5 ASSYLGQDYGYT
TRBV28 ASSLFPNASGTGTQY
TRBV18 ASSPGPLTHSGNTIY
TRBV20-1 SAIQGGFGYT
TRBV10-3 AISERPSRDTYEQY
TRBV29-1 SVELAGDTQY
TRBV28 ASRSLGVGGGNTIY
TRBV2 ASSDGSLAKNIQY
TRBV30 AWSVTGGVTEAF
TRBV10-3 AISESDRSYEQY